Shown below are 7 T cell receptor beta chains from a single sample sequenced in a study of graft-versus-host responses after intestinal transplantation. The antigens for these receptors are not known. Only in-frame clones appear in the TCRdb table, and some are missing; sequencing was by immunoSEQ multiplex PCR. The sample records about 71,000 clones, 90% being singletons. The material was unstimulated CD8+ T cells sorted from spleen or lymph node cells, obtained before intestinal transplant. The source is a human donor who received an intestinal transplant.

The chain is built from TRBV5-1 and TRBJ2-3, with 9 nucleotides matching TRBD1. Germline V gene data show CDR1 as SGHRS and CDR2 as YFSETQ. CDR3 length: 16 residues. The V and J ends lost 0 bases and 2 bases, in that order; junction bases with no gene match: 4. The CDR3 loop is CASSLGTGADTDTQYF. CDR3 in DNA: TGCGCCAGCAGCTTGGGGACAGGGGCTGACACAGATACGCAGTATTTT.

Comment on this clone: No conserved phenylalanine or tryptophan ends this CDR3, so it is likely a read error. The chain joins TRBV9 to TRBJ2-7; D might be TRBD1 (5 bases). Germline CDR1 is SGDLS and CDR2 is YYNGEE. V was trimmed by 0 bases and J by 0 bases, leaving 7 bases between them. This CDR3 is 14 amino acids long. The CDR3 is CASSVADSSYEQYL. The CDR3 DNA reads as TGTGCCAGCAGCGTAGCCGACAGCTCCTACGAGCAGTACCTC.

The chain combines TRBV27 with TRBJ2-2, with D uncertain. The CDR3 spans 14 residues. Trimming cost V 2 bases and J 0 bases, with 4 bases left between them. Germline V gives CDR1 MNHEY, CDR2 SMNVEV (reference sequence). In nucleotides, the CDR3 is TGTGCCAGCAGTTTACAGACGAACACCGGGGAGCTGTTTTTT. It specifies CASSLQTNTGELFF.

The CDR3 DNA reads as TGTGCCAGCAGCTTAGGACAGGACTCCTACGAGCAGTACTTC. It is translated as CASSLGQDSYEQYF. This sequence joins TRBV7-9 and TRBJ2-7; D might be TRBD1 (6 bases). The CDR3 is 14 residues long. The ends were cut back, 1 base at V and 0 bases at J, with 7 bases in the middle. Germline loops: CDR1 SEHNR, CDR2 FQNEAQ (reference sequence). The whole variable domain, remainder taken from reference TRBV7-9 and TRBJ2-7, is DTGVSQNPRHKITKRGQNVTFRCDPISEHNRLYWYRQTLGQGPEFLTYFQNEAQLEKSRLLSDRFSAERPKGSFSTLEIQRTEQGDSAMYLCASSLGQDSYEQYFGPGTRLTVT.

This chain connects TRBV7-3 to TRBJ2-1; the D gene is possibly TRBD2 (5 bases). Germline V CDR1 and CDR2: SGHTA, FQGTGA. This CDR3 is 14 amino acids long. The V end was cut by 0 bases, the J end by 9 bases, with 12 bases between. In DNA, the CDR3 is TGTGCCAGCAGCTTAACGGGGTCGGGAAGTGAGCAGTTCTTC. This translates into CASSLTGSGSEQFF.

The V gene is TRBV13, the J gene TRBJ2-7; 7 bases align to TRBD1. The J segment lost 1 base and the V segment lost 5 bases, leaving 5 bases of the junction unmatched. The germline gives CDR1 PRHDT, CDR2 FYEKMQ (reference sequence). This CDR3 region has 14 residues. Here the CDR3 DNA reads TGTGCCAGCAGCCCAGACAGGGCTTCCTACGAGCAGTACTTC. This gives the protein CASSPDRASYEQYF.

The CDR3 sequence is CASSEWDRGTDTQYF. The CDR3 nucleotides are TGTGCCAGCAGTGAATGGGACAGGGGCACAGATACGCAGTATTTT. The J gene is TRBJ2-3, the V gene TRBV6-1; 9 bases are a match to TRBD1. The germline V gene has CDR1 MNHNS and CDR2 SASEGT. This CDR3 is 15 amino acids long. V gave up 2 bases and J gave up 1 base; unmatched junction bases: 1.